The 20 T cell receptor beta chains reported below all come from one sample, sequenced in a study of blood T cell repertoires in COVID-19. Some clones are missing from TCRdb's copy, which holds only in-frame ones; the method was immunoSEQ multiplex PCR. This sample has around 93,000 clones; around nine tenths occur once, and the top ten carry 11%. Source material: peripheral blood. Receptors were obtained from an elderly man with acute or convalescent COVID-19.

For the CDR3, the DNA is TGTGCCAGCAGTCGTAGCGGGGGCAGCCGGGAGCTGTTTTTT. Amino acid sequence: CASSRSGGSRELFF. The rearrangement uses TRBV6-2 or TRBV6-3 and TRBJ2-2, with 9 positions matching TRBD2. The CDR3 runs 14 residues. With V trimmed by 5 bases and J by 9 bases, 7 bases remained unmatched. Germline CDR1 MNHEY, CDR2 SVGEGT.

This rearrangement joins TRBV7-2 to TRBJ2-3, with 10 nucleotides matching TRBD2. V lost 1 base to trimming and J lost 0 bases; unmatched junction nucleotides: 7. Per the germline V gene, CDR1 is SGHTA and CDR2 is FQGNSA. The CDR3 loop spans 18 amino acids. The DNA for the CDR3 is TGTGCCAGCAGCTTAGTAATACTAGCGGGGACTAGCACAGATACGCAGTATTTT. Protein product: CASSLVILAGTSTDTQYF.

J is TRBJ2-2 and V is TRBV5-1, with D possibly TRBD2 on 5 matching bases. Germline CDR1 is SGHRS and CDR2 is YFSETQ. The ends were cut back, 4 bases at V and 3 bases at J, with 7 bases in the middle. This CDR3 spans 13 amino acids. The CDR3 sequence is CASSLDYTGELFF. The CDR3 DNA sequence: TGCGCCAGCAGCCTGGACTACACCGGGGAGCTGTTTTTT.

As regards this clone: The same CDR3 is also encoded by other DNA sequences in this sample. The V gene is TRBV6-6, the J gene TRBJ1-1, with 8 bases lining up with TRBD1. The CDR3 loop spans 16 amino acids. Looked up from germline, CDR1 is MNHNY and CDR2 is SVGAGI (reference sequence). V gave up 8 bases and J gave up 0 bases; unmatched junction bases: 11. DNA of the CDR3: TGTGCCAGCCGGAGCGGACAGGGCAGGGTGAACACTGAAGCTTTCTTT. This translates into CASRSGQGRVNTEAFF.

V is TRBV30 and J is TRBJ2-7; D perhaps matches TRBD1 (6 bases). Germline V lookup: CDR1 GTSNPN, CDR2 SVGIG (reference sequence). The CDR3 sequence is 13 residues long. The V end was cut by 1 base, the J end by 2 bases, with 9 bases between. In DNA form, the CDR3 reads TGTGCCTGGAGTGGGACAGCAACCTACGAGCAGTACTTC. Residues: CAWSGTATYEQYF. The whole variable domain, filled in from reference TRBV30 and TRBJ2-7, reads SQTIHQWPATLVQPVGSPLSLECTVEGTSNPNLYWYRQAAGRGLQLLFYSVGIGQISSEVPQNLSASRPQDRQFILSSKKLLLSDSGFYLCAWSGTATYEQYFGPGTRLTVT.

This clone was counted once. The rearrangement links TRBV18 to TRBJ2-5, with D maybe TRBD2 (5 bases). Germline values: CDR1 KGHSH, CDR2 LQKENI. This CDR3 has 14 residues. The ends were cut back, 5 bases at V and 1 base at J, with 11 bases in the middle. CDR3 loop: CASSGIGSQETQYF. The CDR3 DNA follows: TGTGCCAGCTCAGGTATAGGGAGCCAAGAGACCCAGTACTTC.

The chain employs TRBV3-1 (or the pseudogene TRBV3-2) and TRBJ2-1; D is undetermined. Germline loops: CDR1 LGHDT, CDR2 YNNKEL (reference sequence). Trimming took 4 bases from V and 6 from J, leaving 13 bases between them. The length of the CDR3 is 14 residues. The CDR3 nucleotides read TGTGCCAGCAGCCTCCAAAGTGCAGGCAATGAGCAGTTCTTC. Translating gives CASSLQSAGNEQFF.

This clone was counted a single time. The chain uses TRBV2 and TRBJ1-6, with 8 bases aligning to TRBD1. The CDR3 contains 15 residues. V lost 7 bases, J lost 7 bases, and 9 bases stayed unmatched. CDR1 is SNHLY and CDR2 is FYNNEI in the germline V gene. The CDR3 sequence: CASKPTTGGNSPLHF. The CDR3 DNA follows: TGTGCCAGCAAGCCCACAACAGGGGGGAATTCACCCCTCCACTTT. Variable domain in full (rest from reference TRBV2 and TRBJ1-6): EPEVTQTPSHQVTQMGQEVILRCVPISNHLYFYWYRQILGQKVEFLVSFYNNEISEKSEIFDDQFSVERPDGSNFTLKIRSTKLEDSAMYFCASKPTTGGNSPLHFGNGTRLTVT.

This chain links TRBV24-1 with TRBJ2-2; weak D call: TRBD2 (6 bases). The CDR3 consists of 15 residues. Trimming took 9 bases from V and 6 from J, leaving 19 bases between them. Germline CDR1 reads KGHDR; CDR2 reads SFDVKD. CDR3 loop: CATVGGPPFAGELFF. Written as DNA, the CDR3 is TGTGCCACCGTTGGAGGGCCGCCTTTTGCCGGGGAGCTGTTTTTT.

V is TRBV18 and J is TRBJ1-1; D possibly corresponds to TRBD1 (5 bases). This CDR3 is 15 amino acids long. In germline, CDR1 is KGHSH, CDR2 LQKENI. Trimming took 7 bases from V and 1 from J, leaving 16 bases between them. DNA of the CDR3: TGTGCCAGCTGCCCGGCAGGGTTGGGGAACACTGAAGCTTTCTTT. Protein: CASCPAGLGNTEAFF.

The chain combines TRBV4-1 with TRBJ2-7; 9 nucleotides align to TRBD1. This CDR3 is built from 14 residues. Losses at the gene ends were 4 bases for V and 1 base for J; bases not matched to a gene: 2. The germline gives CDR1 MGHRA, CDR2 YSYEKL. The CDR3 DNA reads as TGCGCCAGCAGCCCTGGGACAGGGTCCTACGAGCAGTACTTC. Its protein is CASSPGTGSYEQYF.

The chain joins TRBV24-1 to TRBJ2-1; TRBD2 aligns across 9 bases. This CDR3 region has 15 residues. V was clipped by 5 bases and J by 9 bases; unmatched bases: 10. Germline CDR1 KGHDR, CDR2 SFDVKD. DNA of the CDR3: TGTGCCACCAGTGCTCGGAGCGGGAGGATCGCTGAGCAGTTCTTC. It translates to CATSARSGRIAEQFF.

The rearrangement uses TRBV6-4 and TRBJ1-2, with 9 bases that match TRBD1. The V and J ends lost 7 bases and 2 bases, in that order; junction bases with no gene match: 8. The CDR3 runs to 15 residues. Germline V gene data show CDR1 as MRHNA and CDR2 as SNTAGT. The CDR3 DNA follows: TGTGCCAGCATCTTCCGGACAGGGGCGAACTATGGCTACACCTTC. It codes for CASIFRTGANYGYTF.

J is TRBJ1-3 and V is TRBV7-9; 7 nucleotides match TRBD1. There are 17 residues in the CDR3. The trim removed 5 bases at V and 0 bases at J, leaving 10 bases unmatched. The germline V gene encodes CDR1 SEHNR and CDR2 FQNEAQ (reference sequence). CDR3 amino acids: CASSQDPRDSSGNTIYF. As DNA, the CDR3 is TGTGCCAGCAGCCAAGATCCTCGGGACAGCTCTGGAAACACCATATATTTT.

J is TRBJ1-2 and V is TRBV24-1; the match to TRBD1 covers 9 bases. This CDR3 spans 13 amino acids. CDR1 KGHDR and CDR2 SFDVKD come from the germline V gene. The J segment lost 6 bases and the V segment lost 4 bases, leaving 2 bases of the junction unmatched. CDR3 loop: CATSDRTGDGYTF. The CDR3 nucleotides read TGTGCCACCAGTGACCGGACAGGGGATGGCTACACCTTC.

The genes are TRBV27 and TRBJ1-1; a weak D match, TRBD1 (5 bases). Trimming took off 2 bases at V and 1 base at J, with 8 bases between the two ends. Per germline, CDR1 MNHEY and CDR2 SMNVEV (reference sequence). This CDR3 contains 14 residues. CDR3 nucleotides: TGTGCCAGCAGTTTAGGGGCCGGGAACACTGAAGCTTTCTTT. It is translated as CASSLGAGNTEAFF.

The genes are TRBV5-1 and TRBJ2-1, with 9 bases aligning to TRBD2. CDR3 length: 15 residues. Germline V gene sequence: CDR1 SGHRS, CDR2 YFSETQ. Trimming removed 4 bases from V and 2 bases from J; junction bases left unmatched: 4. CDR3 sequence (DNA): TGCGCCAGCAGCGTATCTAGCGGGACCTACAATGAGCAGTTCTTC. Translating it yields CASSVSSGTYNEQFF. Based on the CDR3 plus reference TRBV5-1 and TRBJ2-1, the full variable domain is KAGVTQTPRYLIKTRGQQVTLSCSPISGHRSVSWYQQTPGQGLQFLFEYFSETQRNKGNFPGRFSGRQFSNSRSEMNVSTLELGDSALYLCASSVSSGTYNEQFFGPGTRLTVL.

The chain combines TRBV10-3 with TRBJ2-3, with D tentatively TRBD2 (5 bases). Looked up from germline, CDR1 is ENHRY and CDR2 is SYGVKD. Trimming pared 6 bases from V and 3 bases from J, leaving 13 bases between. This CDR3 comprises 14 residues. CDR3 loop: CAISGKDSTDTQYF. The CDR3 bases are TGTGCCATCAGCGGGAAAGACTCGACAGATACGCAGTATTTT.

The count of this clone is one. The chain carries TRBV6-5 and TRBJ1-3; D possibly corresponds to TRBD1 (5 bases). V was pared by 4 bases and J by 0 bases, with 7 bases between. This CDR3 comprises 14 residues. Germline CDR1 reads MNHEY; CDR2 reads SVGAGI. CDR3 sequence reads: CASSWTISGNTIYF. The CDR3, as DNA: TGTGCCAGCAGTTGGACAATCTCTGGAAACACCATATATTTT.

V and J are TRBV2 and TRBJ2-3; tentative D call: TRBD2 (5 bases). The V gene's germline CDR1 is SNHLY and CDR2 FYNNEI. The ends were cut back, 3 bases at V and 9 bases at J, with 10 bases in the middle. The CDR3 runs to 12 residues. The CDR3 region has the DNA TGTGCCAGCAGTGACGGGGATCGAACGCAGTATTTT. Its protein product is CASSDGDRTQYF. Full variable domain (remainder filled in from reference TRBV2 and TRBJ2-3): EPEVTQTPSHQVTQMGQEVILRCVPISNHLYFYWYRQILGQKVEFLVSFYNNEISEKSEIFDDQFSVERPDGSNFTLKIRSTKLEDSAMYFCASSDGDRTQYFGPGTRLTVL.